This TCR beta chain was documented in a study of blood T cell repertoires in COVID-19. Looking at the study overall: Material from acute and convalescent COVID-19 was sourced from the United States, Italy and Spain. The analysed material was cDNA or gDNA that came from T cells, B-cell-depleted T cells, or PBMCs.

This CDR3 has 15 residues. V dropped 3 bases and J dropped 0; count of bases not matched to a gene: 3. Germline V gene data show CDR1 as MNHEY and CDR2 as SMNVEV (reference sequence). As handled by the study authors: Counts of nucleated cells, estimated from reference gene primer amplification, were obtained. The protocol was immunoSEQ multiplex PCR, while the TCRdb copy is restricted to in-frame clones and leaves out a portion. V, J and clone size reflect that table, while D and trimming were determined from the DNA. The profile shows 60,000 to 65,000 clones, approximately 85% of them singletons. Input material: peripheral blood. This chain connects TRBV27 to TRBJ2-3; TRBD2 aligns across 7 bases. The clonotype comes from a man aged 45-60 years with active COVID-19. The CDR3 sequence is CASSFRLASTDTQYF. The CDR3 DNA is TGTGCCAGCAGTTTTCGACTAGCTAGCACAGATACGCAGTATTTT.